The clone carrying this T cell receptor (beta chain) occurred many times. Its antigen is unknown. Germline DNA was also extracted, while the blood RNA originated from unsorted whole blood. CDR3 length equals 11 residues. Trimming stripped 6 bases from V and 3 bases from J, with 5 bases between. Germline loops: CDR1 SQVTM, CDR2 ANQGSEA. The data were taken from a study of tumor-infiltrating lymphocytes in primary liver carcinoma. Study-wide background: The cohort included men and women aged 30 to 69 years.

Points from the study as a whole: Tumor region pairs shared more overlap than did tumor-adjacent and tumor-blood pairs.

Starting material of 400 to 600 ng total RNA yielded TCR beta cDNA via a constant-region primer. Modified slightly, ARM-PCR produced TCR beta libraries over three nested multiplex PCR rounds. TRBV1-TRBV30 forward primers paired with a C-beta reverse primer were used in the first two PCR rounds, which ran roughly 9 cycles each. TCRdb re-called the multiplex PCR reads with MiXCR, one entry per CDR3 protein. Altogether under 200,000 distinct CDR3 sequences are present, 65% being singletons, with the ten largest covering roughly 6.8%. The origin of this receptor is a woman in her sixties with primary liver carcinoma and hepatitis B virus infection. V and J are TRBV29-1 and TRBJ2-2; unclear D gene. Material for sequencing was peripheral blood. The CDR3 sequence is CSVLYTGELFF. CDR3 sequence (DNA): TGCAGCGTCCTATACACCGGGGAGCTGTTTTTT.